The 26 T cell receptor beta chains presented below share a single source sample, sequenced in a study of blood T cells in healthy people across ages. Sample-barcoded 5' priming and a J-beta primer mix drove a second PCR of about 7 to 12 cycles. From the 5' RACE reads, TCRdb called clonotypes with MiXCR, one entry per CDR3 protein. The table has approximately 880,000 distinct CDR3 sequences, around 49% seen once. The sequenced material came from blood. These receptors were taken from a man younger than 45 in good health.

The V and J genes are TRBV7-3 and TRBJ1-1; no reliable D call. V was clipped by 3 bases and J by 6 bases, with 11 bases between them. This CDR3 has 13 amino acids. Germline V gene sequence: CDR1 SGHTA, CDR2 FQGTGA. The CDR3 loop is CASSFSEKSEAFF. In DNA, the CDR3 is TGTGCCAGCAGCTTCAGTGAGAAGTCTGAAGCTTTCTTT.

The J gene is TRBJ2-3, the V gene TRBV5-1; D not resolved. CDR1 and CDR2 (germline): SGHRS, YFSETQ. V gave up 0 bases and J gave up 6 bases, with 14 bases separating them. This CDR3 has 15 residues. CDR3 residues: CASSLGAPPNDTQYF. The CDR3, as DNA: TGCGCCAGCAGCTTGGGGGCTCCTCCGAACGATACGCAGTATTTT.

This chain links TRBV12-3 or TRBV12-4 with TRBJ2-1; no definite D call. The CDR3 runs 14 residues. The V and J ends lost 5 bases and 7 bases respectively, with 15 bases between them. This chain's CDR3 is CASSTLGLGNEQFF. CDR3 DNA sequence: TGTGCCAGCAGTACTTTGGGGTTAGGAAATGAGCAGTTCTTC.

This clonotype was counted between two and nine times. CDR3 nucleotide sequence: TGTGCCAGCAGCCTCAGGGGTCGCGGCATTCAGTACTTC. It is translated as CASSLRGRGIQYF. V usage is TRBV13 and J usage is TRBJ2-4, with a weak D call TRBD1 (6 bases). Trimming left V 5 bases short and J 9 bases short, with 14 bases between. The V gene's germline CDR1 is PRHDT and CDR2 FYEKMQ (reference sequence). The CDR3 runs 13 residues.

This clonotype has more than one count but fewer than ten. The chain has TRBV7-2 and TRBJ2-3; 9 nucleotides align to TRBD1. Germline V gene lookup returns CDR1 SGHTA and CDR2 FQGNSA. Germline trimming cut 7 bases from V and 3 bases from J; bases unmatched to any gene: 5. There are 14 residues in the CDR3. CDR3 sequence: CASIKGQGTDTQYF. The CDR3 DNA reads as TGTGCCAGCATCAAGGGACAGGGAACAGATACGCAGTATTTT.

The CDR3 sequence: CAWKVTGTVGYGYTF. The CDR3 bases are TGTGCCTGGAAAGTAACAGGGACTGTAGGGTATGGCTACACCTTC. The V and J genes are TRBV30 and TRBJ1-2; weak D call: TRBD1 (6 bases). This CDR3 comprises 15 residues. CDR1 and CDR2 (germline): GTSNPN, SVGIG (reference sequence). Trimming took off 4 bases at V and 5 bases at J, with 20 bases between the two ends.

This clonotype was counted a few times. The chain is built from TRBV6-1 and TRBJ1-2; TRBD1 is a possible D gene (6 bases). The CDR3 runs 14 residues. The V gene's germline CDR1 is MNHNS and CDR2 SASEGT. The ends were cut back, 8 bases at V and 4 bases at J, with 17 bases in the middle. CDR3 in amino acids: CASDPGQTFYGYTF. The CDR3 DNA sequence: TGTGCCAGCGATCCAGGACAGACTTTCTATGGCTACACCTTC.

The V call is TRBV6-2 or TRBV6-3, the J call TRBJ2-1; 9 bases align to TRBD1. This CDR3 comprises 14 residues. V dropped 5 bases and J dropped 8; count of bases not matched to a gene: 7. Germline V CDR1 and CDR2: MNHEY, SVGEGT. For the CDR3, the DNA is TGTGCCAGCAGTGATTCGGACAGGGGCCATGAGCAGTTCTTC. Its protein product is CASSDSDRGHEQFF.

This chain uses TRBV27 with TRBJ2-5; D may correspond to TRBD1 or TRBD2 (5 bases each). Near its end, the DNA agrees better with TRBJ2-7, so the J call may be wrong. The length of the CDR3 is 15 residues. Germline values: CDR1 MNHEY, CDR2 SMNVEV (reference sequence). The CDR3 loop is CASSFSGRTADEQYF. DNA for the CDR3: TGTGCCAGCAGTTTTTCGGGACGGACTGCGGACGAGCAGTACTTC.

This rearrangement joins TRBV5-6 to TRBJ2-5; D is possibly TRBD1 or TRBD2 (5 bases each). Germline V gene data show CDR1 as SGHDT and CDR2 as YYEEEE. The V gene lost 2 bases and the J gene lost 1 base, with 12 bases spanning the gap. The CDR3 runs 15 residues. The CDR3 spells CASSFGTMGQETQYF. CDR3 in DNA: TGTGCCAGCAGCTTTGGGACGATGGGCCAAGAGACCCAGTACTTC.

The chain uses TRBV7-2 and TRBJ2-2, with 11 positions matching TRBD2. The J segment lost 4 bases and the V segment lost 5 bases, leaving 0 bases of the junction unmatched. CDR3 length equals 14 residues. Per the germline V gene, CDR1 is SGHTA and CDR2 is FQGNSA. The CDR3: CASSGLAGTGELFF. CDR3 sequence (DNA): TGTGCCAGCAGCGGACTAGCGGGCACCGGGGAGCTGTTTTTT.

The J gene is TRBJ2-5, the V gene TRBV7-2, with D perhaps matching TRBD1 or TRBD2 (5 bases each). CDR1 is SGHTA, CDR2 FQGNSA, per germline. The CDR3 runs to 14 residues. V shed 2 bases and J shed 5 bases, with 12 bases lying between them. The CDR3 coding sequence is TGTGCCAGCAGCTTATTGGGGCGCGGGGAGACCCAGTACTTC. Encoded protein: CASSLLGRGETQYF.

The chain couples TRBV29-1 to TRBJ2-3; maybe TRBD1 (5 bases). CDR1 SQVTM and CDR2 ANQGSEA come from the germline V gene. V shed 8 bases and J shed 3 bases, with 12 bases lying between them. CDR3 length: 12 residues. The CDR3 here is CSYTSGTDTQYF. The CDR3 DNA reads TGCAGCTATACTTCAGGGACAGATACGCAGTATTTT.

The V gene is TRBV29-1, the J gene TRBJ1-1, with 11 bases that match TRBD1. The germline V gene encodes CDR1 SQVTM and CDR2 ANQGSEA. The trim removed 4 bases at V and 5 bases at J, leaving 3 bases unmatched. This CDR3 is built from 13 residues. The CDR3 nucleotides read TGCAGCGTTGGACGGGACAGGGGGACTGAAGCTTTCTTT. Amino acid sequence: CSVGRDRGTEAFF.

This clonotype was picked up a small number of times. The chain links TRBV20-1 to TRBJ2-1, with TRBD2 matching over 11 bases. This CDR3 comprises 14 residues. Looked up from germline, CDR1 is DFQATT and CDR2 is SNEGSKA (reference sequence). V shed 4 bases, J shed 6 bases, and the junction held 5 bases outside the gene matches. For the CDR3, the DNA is TGCAGTGCTAAACTAGCGGGGGAGCTCAATGAGCAGTTCTTC. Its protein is CSAKLAGELNEQFF.

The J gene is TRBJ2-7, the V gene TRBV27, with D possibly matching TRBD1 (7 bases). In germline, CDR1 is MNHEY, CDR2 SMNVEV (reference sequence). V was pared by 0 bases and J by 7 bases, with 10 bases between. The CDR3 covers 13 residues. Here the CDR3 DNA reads TGTGCCAGCAGTTTATCGCCAGGGGGGGAGCAGTACTTC. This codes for CASSLSPGGEQYF.

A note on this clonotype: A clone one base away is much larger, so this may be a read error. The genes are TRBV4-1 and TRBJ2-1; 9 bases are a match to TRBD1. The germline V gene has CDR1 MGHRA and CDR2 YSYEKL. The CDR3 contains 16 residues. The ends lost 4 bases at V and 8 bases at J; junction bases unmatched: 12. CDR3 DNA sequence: TGCGCCAGCAGCCCCCATGGGGGACAGGGCGTAGATGAGCAGTTCTTC. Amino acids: CASSPHGGQGVDEQFF.

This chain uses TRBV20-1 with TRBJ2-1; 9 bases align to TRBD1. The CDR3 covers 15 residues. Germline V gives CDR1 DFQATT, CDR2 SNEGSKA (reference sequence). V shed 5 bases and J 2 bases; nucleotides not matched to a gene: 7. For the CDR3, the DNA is TGCAGTGCTCCATACCGGGACAGGGCCTACAATGAGCAGTTCTTC. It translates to CSAPYRDRAYNEQFF.

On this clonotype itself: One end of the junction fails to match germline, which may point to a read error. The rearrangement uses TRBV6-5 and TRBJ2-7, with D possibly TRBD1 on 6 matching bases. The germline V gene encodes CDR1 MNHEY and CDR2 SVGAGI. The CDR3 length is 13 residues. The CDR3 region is CTSSPGQPTEQYF. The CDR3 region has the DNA TGTACCAGCAGCCCCGGACAGCCTACGGAGCAGTACTTC.

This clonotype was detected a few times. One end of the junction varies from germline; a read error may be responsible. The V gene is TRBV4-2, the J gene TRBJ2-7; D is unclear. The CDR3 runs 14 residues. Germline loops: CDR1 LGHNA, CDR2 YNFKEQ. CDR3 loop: CASSPGREYYEQYF. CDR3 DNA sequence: TGTGCCAGTAGCCCGGGCCGCGAATACTACGAGCAGTACTTC.

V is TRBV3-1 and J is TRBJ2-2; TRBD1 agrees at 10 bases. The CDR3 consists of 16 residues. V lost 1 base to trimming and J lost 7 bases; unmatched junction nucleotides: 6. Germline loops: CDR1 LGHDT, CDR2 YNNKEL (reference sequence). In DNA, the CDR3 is TGTGCCAGCAGCCAAGCAAGGACAGGGGGGAGCGGGGAGCTGTTTTTT. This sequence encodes CASSQARTGGSGELFF.

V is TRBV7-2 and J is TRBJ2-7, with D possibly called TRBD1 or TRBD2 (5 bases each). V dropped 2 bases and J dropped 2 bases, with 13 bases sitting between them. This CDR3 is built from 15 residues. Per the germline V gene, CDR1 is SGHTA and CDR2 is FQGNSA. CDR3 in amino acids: CASSLPGRLAYEQYF. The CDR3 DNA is TGTGCCAGCAGCTTACCGGGACGTCTAGCCTACGAGCAGTACTTC.

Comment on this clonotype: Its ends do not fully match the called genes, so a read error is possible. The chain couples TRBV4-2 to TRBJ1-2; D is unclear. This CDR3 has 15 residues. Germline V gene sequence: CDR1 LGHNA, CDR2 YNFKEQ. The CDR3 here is CASGQDKAPTYGYTF. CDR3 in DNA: TGTGCCAGCGGCCAAGACAAGGCCCCTACCTATGGCTACACCTTC.

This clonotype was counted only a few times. CDR3 nucleotide sequence: TGTGCCAGCCGGGACAGGCTGAATCAGCCCCAGCATTTT. This gives the protein CASRDRLNQPQHF. This chain connects TRBV6-2 or TRBV6-3 to TRBJ1-5, with 8 bases matching TRBD1. The V segment lost 8 bases and the J segment 4 bases; nucleotides outside the gene matches: 4. Looked up from germline, CDR1 is MNHEY and CDR2 is SVGEGT. This CDR3 is built from 13 residues.

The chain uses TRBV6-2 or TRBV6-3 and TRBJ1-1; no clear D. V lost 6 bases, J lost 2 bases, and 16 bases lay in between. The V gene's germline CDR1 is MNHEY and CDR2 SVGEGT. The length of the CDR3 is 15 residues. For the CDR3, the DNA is TGTGCCAGCAGCCCCCAAAGTACGAGAAACACTGAAGCTTTCTTT. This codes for CASSPQSTRNTEAFF.

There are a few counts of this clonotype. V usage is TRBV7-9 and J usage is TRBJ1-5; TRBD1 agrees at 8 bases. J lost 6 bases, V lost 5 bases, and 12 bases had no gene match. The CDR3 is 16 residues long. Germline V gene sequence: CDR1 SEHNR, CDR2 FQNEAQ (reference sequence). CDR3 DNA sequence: TGTGCCAGCAGCCTCCACCGGGACAGGTTCGCTCAGCCCCAGCATTTT. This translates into CASSLHRDRFAQPQHF. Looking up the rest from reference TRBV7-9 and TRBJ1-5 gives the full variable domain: DTGVSQNPRHKITKRGQNVTFRCDPISEHNRLYWYRQTLGQGPEFLTYFQNEAQLEKSRLLSDRFSAERPKGSFSTLEIQRTEQGDSAMYLCASSLHRDRFAQPQHFGDGTRLSIL.